The clone carrying this TCR beta chain was seen a handful of times. The antigen remains undetermined. CDR1 is LNHDA and CDR2 is SQIVND in the germline V gene (reference sequence). J was trimmed by 4 bases and V by 7 bases; bases with no gene match: 15. CDR3 length: 17 amino acids. This record belongs to a study of beta chain features in type 1 diabetes. Expressed TCRB transcripts were sequenced because the entire RNA isolate underwent reverse transcription. Sequenced by immunoSEQ multiplex PCR; TCRdb stores in-frame clones only, minus some. The sample consists of under 450,000 clones, approximately 15% of them appearing once. The study's findings and limits: PCR could preferentially amplify shorter templates, alike in patients and controls. Type 1 diabetes patients had fewer VDJ junction insertions and more deletions. For patients, the naive, central memory and Treg TCRB repertoires appeared more alike than for healthy donors.

The sequence was obtained from a man aged 25 to 45 in good health. The chain couples TRBV19 to TRBJ2-3; TRBD2 aligns across 9 bases. The sample taken for sequencing was naive CD4+ T cells from blood. CDR3 in amino acids: CASTRGGSGRNSDTQYF. CDR3 sequence (DNA): TGTGCCAGTACTAGAGGAGGAAGCGGGAGGAATTCAGATACGCAGTATTTT.